This T cell receptor (beta chain) was found in a study of shared clonotypes between healthy human individuals. The table came from immunoSEQ multiplex PCR; TCRdb's copy has only in-frame clones and leaves some out. The profile shows some 1,100,000 clones, approximately 80% of them singletons. The CD4+ fraction was divided into a CD45RA+ naive subset and a CD45RA-negative memory subset. Losses at the gene ends were 11 bases for V and 3 bases for J; bases not matched to a gene: 3. This CDR3 has 12 residues. Per germline, CDR1 SGHTA and CDR2 FQGNSA. V is TRBV7-2 and J is TRBJ2-1, with 8 bases aligning to TRBD2. Sample: memory CD4+ T cells from PBMCs. Noted subset: CD45RA-negative fraction. The origin of this receptor is a young man in good health. Some clones in this sample may be carry-over from other donors' samples. The CDR3 DNA is TGTGCCTCAACTAGCGGCTACAATGAGCAGTTCTTC. Encoded protein: CASTSGYNEQFF.